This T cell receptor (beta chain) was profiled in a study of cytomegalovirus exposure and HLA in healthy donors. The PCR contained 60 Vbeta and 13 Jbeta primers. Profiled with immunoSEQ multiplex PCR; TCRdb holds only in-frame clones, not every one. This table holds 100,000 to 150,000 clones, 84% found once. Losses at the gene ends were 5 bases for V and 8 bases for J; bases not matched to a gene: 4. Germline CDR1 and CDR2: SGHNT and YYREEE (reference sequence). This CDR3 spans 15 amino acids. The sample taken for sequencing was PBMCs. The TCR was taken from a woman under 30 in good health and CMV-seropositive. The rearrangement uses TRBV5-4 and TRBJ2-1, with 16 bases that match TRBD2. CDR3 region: CASRPGTSGGDEQFF. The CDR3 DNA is TGTGCCAGCAGACCCGGGACTAGCGGGGGGGATGAGCAGTTCTTC.